A selection of T cell receptor beta chains follows, all from one sample in a study of T cells in Graves' hyperthyroidism and ophthalmopathy. Using its own MiXCR run on the multiplex PCR reads, TCRdb lists one record per CDR3 protein. The data contain more than 300,000 distinct CDR3 sequences, about 18% of them singletons. Material: blood. The source is a man aged 18 to 29 with Graves' ophthalmopathy. CDR3s include the opening cysteine and the closing phenylalanine or tryptophan. D genes are given only for firm matches. Clone size is not always given. Where it is, it says once, few, many or a class for expanded clones.

size,J,D,V,DNA,CDR3
NA,TRBJ1-1,NA,TRBV18,TGTGCCAGCTCACCTTTGGGGGAGGCTGAAGCTTTCTTT,CASSPLGEAEAFF
NA,TRBJ2-2,NA,TRBV19,TGTGCCAGTAGGGAGATAACCGGGGAGCTGTTTTTT,CASREITGELFF
NA,TRBJ1-1,NA,TRBV10-2,TGCGCCAGCATCGAGGACACGAACACTGAAGTTTTCTTT,CASIEDTNTEVFF
NA,TRBJ2-5,TRBD2,TRBV10-1,TGCGCCAGCAGTCCGAATCAGGGACTAATAGAGACCCAGTACTTC,CASSPNQGLIETQYF
NA,TRBJ2-5,NA,TRBV20-1,TGCAGTGCTAGAGCTCTTCTGGCGGTAGAGACCCAGTACTTC,CSARALLAVETQYF
many,TRBJ2-7,TRBD1,TRBV7-9,TGTGCCAGCAGCTGGACAGGGGGCCACGAGCAGTACTTC,CASSWTGGHEQYF
many,TRBJ2-3,NA,TRBV2,TGTGCCAGCAGTGAAGCACGTTCGACTAGCACAGATACGCAGTATTTT,CASSEARSTSTDTQYF
many,TRBJ1-1,NA,TRBV5-1,TGCGCCAGCAGCAACCAACAGATGACTAACACTGAAGCTTTCTTT,CASSNQQMTNTEAFF
many,TRBJ1-5,TRBD1,TRBV28,TGTGCCAGCAGGGATCCAGGACAGGGGGCTCAGCCCCAGCATTTT,CASRDPGQGAQPQHF
NA,TRBJ2-2,NA,TRBV6-1,TGTGCCAGCAGTGAAGCTACCGGGACAAACACCGGGGAGCTGTTTTTT,CASSEATGTNTGELFF
few,TRBJ1-1,NA,TRBV19,TGTGCCAGTAGTCCCTGGGCGGGGGCGGACACTGAAGCTTTCTTT,CASSPWAGADTEAFF
many,TRBJ2-5,NA,TRBV11-2,TGTGCCAGTACATTAGAAGAGACCCAGTACTTC,CASTLEETQYF
NA,TRBJ1-2,NA,TRBV5-1,TGTGCCAGCAGCTTGGCGACGGAGGGAGCTTTCTACTATGGCTACACCTTC,CASSLATEGAFYYGYTF
many,TRBJ1-4,TRBD1,TRBV6-6,TGTGCCAGCAGTTACTCGATGGGGACAGGGAGAGAAAAACTGTTTTTT,CASSYSMGTGREKLFF
NA,TRBJ2-2,TRBD1,TRBV9,TGTGCCAGCAGCGTATGGGACAGGGGAGGGACCGGGGAGCTGTTTTTT,CASSVWDRGGTGELFF
few,TRBJ2-7,NA,TRBV27,TGTGCCAGCAGTCCCCTCCCGGGAAACGAGCAGTACTTC,CASSPLPGNEQYF
many,TRBJ2-1,NA,TRBV11-1,TGTGCCAGCAGCCCTCAGTCCGGGGCCTACAATGAGCAGTTCTTC,CASSPQSGAYNEQFF
many,TRBJ2-5,NA,TRBV11-2,TGTGCCAGCAGCCAGACAGAAGAGACCCAGTACTTC,CASSQTEETQYF
many,TRBJ1-6,NA,TRBV28,TGTGCCAGCAGTTTGTCAGGCGGGGCTATTTCACCCCTCCACTTT,CASSLSGGAISPLHF
NA,TRBJ2-5,TRBD1,TRBV20-1,TGCAGTGGGGGACAGGGGGGGCTGGAAGAGACCCAGTACTTC,CSGGQGGLEETQYF
NA,TRBJ1-5,NA,TRBV2,TGTGCCAGCAGTGACGTGGGCAGCCCCTATCAGCCCCAGCATTTT,CASSDVGSPYQPQHF
NA,TRBJ2-2,TRBD2,TRBV7-3,TGTGCCAGCAGCAGAACCGGGACTAGCGGGGGAGGGACCGGGGAGCTGTTTTTT,CASSRTGTSGGGTGELFF
NA,TRBJ1-2,NA,TRBV4-2,TGTGCCAGCAGCCAAGTCGACAGGCTCTATGGCTACACCTTC,CASSQVDRLYGYTF
few,TRBJ2-1,TRBD2,TRBV6-2/TRBV6-3,TGTGCCAGCAGAAGCCGGACTAGCGGGAACAATGGGCAGTTCTTC,CASRSRTSGNNGQFF
NA,TRBJ1-2,NA,TRBV10-2,TGCGCCAGCAGTGACTTACCGGGACACCGAATAAACTATGACTACACCTTC,CASSDLPGHRINYDYTF
few,TRBJ2-2,NA,TRBV10-1,TGCGCCAGCAGTGAGGGTGAGGGGTCCGGATACGGGGAGCTGTTTTTT,CASSEGEGSGYGELFF
NA,TRBJ2-5,NA,TRBV9,TGTGCCAGCAGCGTACGGGGTGATAGCGAGACCCAGTACTTC,CASSVRGDSETQYF
NA,TRBJ2-2,TRBD1,TRBV29-1,TGCAGCGCCCTCGGACAGGGAGGTACCGGGGAGCTGTTTTTT,CSALGQGGTGELFF
many,TRBJ1-1,NA,TRBV12-3/TRBV12-4,TGTGCCAGCAGTTTGGGCACCACTTTGAACACTGAAGCTTTCTTT,CASSLGTTLNTEAFF
few,TRBJ1-5,NA,TRBV15,TGTGCCACCAGTAAGACCAGGGAAGGATTGCTGCCCCAGCATTTT,CATSKTREGLLPQHF
few,TRBJ2-1,NA,TRBV12-3/TRBV12-4,TGTGCCAGCAGCTCCCACTCCTACAATGAGCAGTTCTTC,CASSSHSYNEQFF
many,TRBJ1-6,TRBD1,TRBV6-1,TGTGCCAGCAGGCCCGGACAGGGTGAAGGGTCACCCCTCCACTTT,CASRPGQGEGSPLHF
once,TRBJ2-1,NA,TRBV3-1,TGTGCCAGCAGCCACTGGGACAGCGGGGGCAATGAGCAGTTCTTC,CASSHWDSGGNEQFF
NA,TRBJ2-7,NA,TRBV20-1,TGCAGTGCTAGGGAAGGGGCATACGAGCAGTACTTC,CSAREGAYEQYF
NA,TRBJ1-1,NA,TRBV4-1,TGCGCCAGCAGCCAAGAGGGTTACACTGAAGCTTTCTTT,CASSQEGYTEAFF
NA,TRBJ2-1,TRBD2,TRBV18,TGTGCCAGCTCACCACCAGCGGGGACGAATGAGCAGTTCTTC,CASSPPAGTNEQFF
many,TRBJ2-3,TRBD2,TRBV28,TGTGCCAGCAGTCCTCATAGCGGGGCAAGCACAGATACGCAGTATTTT,CASSPHSGASTDTQYF
NA,TRBJ2-1,NA,TRBV11-2,TGTGCCAGCAGCTTCACTAGGGGTGAGCAGTTCTTC,CASSFTRGEQFF
NA,TRBJ1-1,TRBD1,TRBV19,TGTGCCAGTAGTATTAAAAGGTGGCAGGGGGACGGGAGCACTGAAGCTTTCTTT,CASSIKRWQGDGSTEAFF
NA,TRBJ1-4,NA,TRBV20-1,TGCAGTGCTAGAGATCCCAGCGCCTTGGAAAAACTGTTTTTT,CSARDPSALEKLFF
NA,TRBJ1-1,NA,TRBV7-9,TGTGCCAGCAGCTTAGTTACAGGGAGTAGCACTGAAGCTTTCTTT,CASSLVTGSSTEAFF
NA,TRBJ1-6,NA,TRBV6-1,TGTGCCAGCAGGATACTTAGACAGATTAATTCACCCCTCCACTTT,CASRILRQINSPLHF